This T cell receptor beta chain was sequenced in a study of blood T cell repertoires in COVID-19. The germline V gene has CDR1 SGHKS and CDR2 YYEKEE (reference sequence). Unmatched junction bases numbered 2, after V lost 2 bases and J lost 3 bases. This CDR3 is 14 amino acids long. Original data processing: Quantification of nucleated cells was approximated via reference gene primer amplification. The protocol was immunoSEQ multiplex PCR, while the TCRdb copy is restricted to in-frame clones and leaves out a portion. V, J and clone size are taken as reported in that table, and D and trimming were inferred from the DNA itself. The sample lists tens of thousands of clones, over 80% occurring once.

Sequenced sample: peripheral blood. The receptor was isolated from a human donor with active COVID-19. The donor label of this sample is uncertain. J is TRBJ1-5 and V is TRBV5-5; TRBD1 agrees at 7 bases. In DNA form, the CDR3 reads TGTGCCAGCAGCTTCGGACAGGCCAATCAGCCCCAGCATTTT. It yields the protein CASSFGQANQPQHF.